This TCR beta chain was captured by sequencing in a study of T cell repertoires in cytomegalovirus infection. Study information: Indicated by public TCR beta signatures were CMV infection and matching HLA type.

This clonotype was observed a few times. Its matching antigen is unknown. Germline CDR1 MDHEN, CDR2 SYDVKM. Trimming stripped 5 bases from V and 4 bases from J, with 12 bases between. The CDR3 has 15 residues. A single record per CDR3 protein comes from TCRdb applying MiXCR to the reads. This table has hundreds of thousands of distinct CDR3 sequences, under 25% appearing once. Study findings and constraints: The ex vivo response was dominated by HLA-C-restricted CMV-specific TCR beta clonotypes.

Input material: CD8+ T cells from PBMCs. The J gene is TRBJ1-6, the V gene TRBV28, with D maybe TRBD1 (6 bases). The TCR comes from a human donor in good health (CMV status not recorded). Some clones in this sample may be carry-over from other donors' samples. CDR3 bases: TGTGCCAGCAGTCCCCGGACAGTTTATAATTCACCCCTCCACTTT. Translation gives CASSPRTVYNSPLHF. Full variable domain (remainder filled in from reference TRBV28 and TRBJ1-6): DVKVTQSSRYLVKRTGEKVFLECVQDMDHENMFWYRQDPGLGLRLIYFSYDVKMKEKGDIPEGYSVSREKKERFSLILESASTNQTSMYLCASSPRTVYNSPLHFGNGTRLTVT.